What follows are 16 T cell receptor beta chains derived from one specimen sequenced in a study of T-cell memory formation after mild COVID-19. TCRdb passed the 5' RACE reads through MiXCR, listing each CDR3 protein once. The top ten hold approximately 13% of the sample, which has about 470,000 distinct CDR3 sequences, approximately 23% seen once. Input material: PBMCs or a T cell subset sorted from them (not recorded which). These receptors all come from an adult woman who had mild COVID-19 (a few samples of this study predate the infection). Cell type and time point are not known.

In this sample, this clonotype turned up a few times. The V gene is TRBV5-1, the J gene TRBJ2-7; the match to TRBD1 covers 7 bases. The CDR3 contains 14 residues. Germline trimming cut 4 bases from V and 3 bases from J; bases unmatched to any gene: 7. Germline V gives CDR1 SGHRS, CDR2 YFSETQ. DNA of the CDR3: TGCGCCAGCAGCCCCATCACAGGGGACTACGAGCAGTACTTC. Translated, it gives CASSPITGDYEQYF.

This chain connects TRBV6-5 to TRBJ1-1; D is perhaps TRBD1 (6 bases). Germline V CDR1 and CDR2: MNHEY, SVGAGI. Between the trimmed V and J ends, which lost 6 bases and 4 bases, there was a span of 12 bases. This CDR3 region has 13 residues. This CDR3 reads CASSAGEGTEAFF. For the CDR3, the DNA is TGTGCCAGCAGCGCAGGGGAGGGCACTGAAGCTTTCTTT.

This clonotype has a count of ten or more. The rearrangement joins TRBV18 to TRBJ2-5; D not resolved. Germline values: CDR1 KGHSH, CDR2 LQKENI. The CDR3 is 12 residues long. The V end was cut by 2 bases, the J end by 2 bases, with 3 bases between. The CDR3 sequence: CASSPSQETQYF. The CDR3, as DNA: TGTGCCAGCTCACCATCACAAGAGACCCAGTACTTC.

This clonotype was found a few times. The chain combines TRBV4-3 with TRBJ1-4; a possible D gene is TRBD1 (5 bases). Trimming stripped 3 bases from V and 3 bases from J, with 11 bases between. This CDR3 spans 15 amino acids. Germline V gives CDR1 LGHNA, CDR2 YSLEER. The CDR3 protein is CASSQGGGANEKLFF. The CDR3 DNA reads TGCGCCAGCAGCCAGGGCGGAGGGGCTAATGAAAAACTGTTTTTT.

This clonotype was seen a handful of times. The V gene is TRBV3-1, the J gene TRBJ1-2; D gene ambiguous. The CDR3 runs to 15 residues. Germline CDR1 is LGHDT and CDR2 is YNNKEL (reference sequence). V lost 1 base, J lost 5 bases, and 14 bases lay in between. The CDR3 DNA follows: TGTGCCAGCAGCCAAGGGACCCAAATGGGGTATGGCTACACCTTC. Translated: CASSQGTQMGYGYTF.

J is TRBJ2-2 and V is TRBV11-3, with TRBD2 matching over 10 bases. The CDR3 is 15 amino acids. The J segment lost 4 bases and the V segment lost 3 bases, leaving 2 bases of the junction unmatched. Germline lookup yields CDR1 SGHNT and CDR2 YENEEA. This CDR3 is CASSFLAGVTGELFF. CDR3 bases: TGTGCCAGCAGCTTTCTAGCGGGGGTCACCGGGGAGCTGTTTTTT.

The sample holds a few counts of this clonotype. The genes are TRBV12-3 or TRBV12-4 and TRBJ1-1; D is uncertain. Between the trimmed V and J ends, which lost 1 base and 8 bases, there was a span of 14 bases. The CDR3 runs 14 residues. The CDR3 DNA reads TGTGCCAGCAGTTTAGGGACCGTACCTTGGGAAGCTTTCTTT. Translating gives CASSLGTVPWEAFF.

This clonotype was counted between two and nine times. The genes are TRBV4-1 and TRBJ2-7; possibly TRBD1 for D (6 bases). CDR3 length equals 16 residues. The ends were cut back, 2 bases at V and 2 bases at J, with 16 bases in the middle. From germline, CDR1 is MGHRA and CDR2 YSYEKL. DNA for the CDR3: TGCGCCAGCAGCCAAAACTACAGGGATCCCGCCTACGAGCAGTACTTC. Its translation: CASSQNYRDPAYEQYF.

This chain's CDR3 is CASSQGILADSYNEQFF. The CDR3 bases are TGCGCCAGCAGCCAAGGCATTCTAGCGGATTCCTACAATGAGCAGTTCTTC. This chain links TRBV4-1 with TRBJ2-1, with 7 bases identical to TRBD2. Germline CDR1 reads MGHRA; CDR2 reads YSYEKL. There are 17 residues in the CDR3. Trimming at V came to 1 base and at J to 1 base, leaving 7 bases not matched to a gene.

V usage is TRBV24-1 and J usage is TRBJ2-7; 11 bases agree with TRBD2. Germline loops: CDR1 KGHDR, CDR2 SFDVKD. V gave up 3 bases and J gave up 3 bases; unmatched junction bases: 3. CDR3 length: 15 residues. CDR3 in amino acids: CATSDGGLADYEQYF. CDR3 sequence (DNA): TGTGCCACCAGTGATGGGGGACTAGCGGACTACGAGCAGTACTTC.

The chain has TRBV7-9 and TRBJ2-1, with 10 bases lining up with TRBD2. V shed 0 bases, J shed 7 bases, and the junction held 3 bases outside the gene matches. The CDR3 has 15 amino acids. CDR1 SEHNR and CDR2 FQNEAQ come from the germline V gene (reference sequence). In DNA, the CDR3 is TGTGCCAGCAGCTTAGCCACTAGCGGGATAAATGAGCAGTTCTTC. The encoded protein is CASSLATSGINEQFF. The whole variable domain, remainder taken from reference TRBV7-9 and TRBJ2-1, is DTGVSQNPRHKITKRGQNVTFRCDPISEHNRLYWYRQTLGQGPEFLTYFQNEAQLEKSRLLSDRFSAERPKGSFSTLEIQRTEQGDSAMYLCASSLATSGINEQFFGPGTRLTVL.

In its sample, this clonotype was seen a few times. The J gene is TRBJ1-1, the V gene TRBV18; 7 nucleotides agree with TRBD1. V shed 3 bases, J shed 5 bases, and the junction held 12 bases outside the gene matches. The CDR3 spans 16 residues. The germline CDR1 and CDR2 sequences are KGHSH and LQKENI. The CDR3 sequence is CASSPLPTGLGTEAFF. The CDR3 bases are TGTGCCAGCTCACCCCTTCCGACAGGGTTGGGGACTGAAGCTTTCTTT.

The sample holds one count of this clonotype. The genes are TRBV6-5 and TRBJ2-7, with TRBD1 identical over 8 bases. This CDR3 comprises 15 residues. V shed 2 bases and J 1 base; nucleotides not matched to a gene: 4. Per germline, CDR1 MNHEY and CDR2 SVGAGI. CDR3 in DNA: TGTGCCAGCAGTTACCGGGACAGGTCTTCCTACGAGCAGTACTTC. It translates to CASSYRDRSSYEQYF.

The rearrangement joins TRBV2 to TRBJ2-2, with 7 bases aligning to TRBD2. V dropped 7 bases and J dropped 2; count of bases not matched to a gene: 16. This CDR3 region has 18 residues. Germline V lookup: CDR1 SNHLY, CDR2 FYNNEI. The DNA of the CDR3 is TGTGCCAGCATTCAAAGGCGGCCAGCGGGGTATAACACCGGGGAGCTGTTTTTT. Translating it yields CASIQRRPAGYNTGELFF.

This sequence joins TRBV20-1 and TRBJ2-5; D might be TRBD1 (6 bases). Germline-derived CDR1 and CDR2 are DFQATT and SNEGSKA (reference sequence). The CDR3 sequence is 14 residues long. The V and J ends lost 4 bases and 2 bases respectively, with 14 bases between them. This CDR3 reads CSANHLDSQETQYF. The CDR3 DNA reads TGCAGTGCTAACCACCTGGACAGTCAAGAGACCCAGTACTTC.

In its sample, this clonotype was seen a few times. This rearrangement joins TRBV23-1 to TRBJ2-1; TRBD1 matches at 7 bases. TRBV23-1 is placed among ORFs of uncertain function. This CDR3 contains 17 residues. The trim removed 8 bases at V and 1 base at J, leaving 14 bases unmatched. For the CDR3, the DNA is TGCGCCAGCTACGACCCGGGGACAGTGGGATCCTACAATGAGCAGTTCTTC. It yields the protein CASYDPGTVGSYNEQFF.